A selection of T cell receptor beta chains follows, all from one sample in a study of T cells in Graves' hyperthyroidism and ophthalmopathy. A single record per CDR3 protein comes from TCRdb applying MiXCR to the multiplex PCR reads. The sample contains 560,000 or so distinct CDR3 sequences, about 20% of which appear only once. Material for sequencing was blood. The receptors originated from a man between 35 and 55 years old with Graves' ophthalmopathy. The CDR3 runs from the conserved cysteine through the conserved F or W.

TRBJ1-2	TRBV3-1	CASSQDRTGGGFYGYTF
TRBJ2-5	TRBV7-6	CAREDPGSSRQETQYF
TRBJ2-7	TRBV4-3	CASSTEMGYEQYF
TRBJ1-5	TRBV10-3	CATDPTGGNQPQHF
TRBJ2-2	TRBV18	CASSPVPPSTGELFF
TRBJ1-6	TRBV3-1	CASSQGDIRKSPLHF
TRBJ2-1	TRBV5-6	CASSFPGQEVPNEQFF
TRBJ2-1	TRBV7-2	CASSLGIARGEQFF
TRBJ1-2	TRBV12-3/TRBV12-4	CASSLVRSSGYTF
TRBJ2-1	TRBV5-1	CASSWGGLAGVDNEQFF
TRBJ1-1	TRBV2	CASSVTGGTEAFF
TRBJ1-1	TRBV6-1	CASGVQNTEAFF
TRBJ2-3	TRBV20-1	CSARGGVGREDTQYF
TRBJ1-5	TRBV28	CASSPTGGFQPQHF
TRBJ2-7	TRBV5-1	CASSVDRSLYEQYF
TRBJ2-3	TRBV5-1	CASSLVRGSTDTQYF
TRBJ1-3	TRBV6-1	CASSPRQGANTIYF
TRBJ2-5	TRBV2	CASGNPRGGAQETQYF
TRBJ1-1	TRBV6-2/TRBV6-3	CASSYDAWGTEAFF
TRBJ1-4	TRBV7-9	CASSPRRSQERSRLFF
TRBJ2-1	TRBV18	CASSPPVAGGFEQFF
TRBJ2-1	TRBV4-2	CASSQVKRGPSSYNEQFF
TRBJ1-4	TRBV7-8	CASSSLADRINEKLFF